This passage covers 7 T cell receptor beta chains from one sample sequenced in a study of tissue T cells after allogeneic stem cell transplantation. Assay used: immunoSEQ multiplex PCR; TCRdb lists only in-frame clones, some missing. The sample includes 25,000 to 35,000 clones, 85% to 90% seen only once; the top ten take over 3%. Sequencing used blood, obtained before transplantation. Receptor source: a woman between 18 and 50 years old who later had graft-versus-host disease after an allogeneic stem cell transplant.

The CDR3 sequence is CASSPAPHSSGNTIYF. CDR3 coding DNA: TGTGCCAGCAGCCCCGCGCCCCACAGCTCTGGAAACACCATATATTTT. The chain joins TRBV9 to TRBJ1-3, with D hard to call. This CDR3 spans 16 amino acids. Deletions cut 4 bases from V and 0 bases from J, with 14 bases between. Looked up from germline, CDR1 is SGDLS and CDR2 is YYNGEE.

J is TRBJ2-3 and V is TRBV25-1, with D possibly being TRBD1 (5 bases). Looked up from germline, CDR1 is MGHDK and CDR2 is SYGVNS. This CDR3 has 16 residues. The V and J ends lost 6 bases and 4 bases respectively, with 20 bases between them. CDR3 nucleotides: TGTGCCAGCAGCCTCCAGGGTAATGGTCCGGCAGATACGCAGTATTTT. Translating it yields CASSLQGNGPADTQYF.

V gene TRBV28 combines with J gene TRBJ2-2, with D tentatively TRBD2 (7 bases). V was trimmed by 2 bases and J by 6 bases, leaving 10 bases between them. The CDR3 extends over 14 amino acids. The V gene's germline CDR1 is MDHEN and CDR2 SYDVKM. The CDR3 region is CASSLLGGAGELFF. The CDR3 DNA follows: TGTGCCAGCAGTTTACTAGGGGGGGCCGGGGAGCTGTTTTTT.

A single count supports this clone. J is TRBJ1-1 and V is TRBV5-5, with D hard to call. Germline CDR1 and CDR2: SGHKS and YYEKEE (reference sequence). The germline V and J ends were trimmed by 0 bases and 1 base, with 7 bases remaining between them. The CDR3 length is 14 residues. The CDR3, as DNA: TGTGCCAGCAGCTTGGTGGGTCAGAACACTGAAGCTTTCTTT. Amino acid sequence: CASSLVGQNTEAFF.

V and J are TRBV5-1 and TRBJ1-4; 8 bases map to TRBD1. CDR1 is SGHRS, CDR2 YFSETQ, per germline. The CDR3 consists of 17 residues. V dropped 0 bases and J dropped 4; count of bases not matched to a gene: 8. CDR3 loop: CASSLGQGSRGNEKLFF. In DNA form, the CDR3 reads TGCGCCAGCAGCTTGGGACAGGGGAGCCGGGGTAATGAAAAACTGTTTTTT.

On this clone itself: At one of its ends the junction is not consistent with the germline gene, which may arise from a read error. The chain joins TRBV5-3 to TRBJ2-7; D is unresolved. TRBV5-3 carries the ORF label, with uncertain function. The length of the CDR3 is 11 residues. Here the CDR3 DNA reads TGTGCCAGAAGCTTCTCCTGCGAGCAGTACTTC. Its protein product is CARSFSCEQYF.

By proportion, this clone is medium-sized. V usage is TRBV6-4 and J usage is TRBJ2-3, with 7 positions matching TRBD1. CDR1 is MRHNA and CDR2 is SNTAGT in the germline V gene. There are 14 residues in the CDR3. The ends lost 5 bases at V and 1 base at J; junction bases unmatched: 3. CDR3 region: CASSQGGGTDTQYF. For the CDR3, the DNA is TGTGCCAGCAGTCAAGGGGGCGGCACAGATACGCAGTATTTT.